The next 25 T cell receptor beta chains were all read from a single sample in a study of T cell repertoires in cytomegalovirus infection. TCRdb reprocessed the reads via MiXCR and lists one record per CDR3 protein. The sample includes hundreds of thousands of distinct CDR3 sequences, roughly a third of them seen just once. Their specific antigens are unknown. The sequences come from cultured PBMCs, collected from culture after CMV antigen stimulation. These TCRs come from a human donor in good health (CMV status not recorded). Some clones in this sample may be carry-over from other donors' samples.

There are a few counts of this clonotype. This rearrangement joins TRBV12-3 or TRBV12-4 to TRBJ1-5; D gene ambiguous. The CDR3 is 15 amino acids. The V and J ends lost 6 bases and 0 bases respectively, with 12 bases between them. The CDR3: CASSELLGSNQPQHF. CDR3 DNA: TGTGCCAGCAGCGAACTATTGGGTAGCAATCAGCCCCAGCATTTT.

Only a few counts were recorded for this clonotype. The genes are TRBV7-8 and TRBJ2-1; D might be TRBD2 (5 bases). CDR3 length: 13 residues. The germline gives CDR1 SGHVS, CDR2 FQNEAQ. V gave up 0 bases and J gave up 10 bases, with 10 bases separating them. DNA of the CDR3: TGTGCCAGCAGCTTAGCGCGGGTGGGCGAGCAGTTCTTC. Its translation is CASSLARVGEQFF.

In the case of this clonotype: Since a much larger clone is just one base distant, this may be a read error. The chain has TRBV19 and TRBJ1-5; tentatively, D is TRBD1 (6 bases). In germline, CDR1 is LNHDA, CDR2 SQIVND (reference sequence). The CDR3 is made up of 15 amino acids. The CDR3: CDSRGVQPRNQPQHF. CDR3 sequence (DNA): TGTGACAGTAGGGGGGTCCAACCTCGCAATCAGCCCCAGCATTTT.

The CDR3 reads CASSRSGSGNTIYF. CDR3 nucleotide sequence: TGTGCCAGCAGCCGGAGCGGCTCTGGAAACACCATATATTTT. The chain employs TRBV7-2 and TRBJ1-3; D unclear. The CDR3 totals 14 residues. Germline assignment: CDR1 SGHTA and CDR2 FQGNSA. Trimming stripped 5 bases from V and 0 bases from J, with 8 bases between. Full variable domain (outside the CDR3, taken from reference TRBV7-2 and TRBJ1-3): GAGVSQSPSNKVTEKGKDVELRCDPISGHTALYWYRQSLGQGLEFLIYFQGNSAPDKSGLPSDRFSAERTGGSVSTLTIQRTQQEDSAVYLCASSRSGSGNTIYFGEGSWLTVV.

This clonotype occurred a few times. J is TRBJ1-2 and V is TRBV27, with TRBD1 matching 7 bases. The CDR3 has 15 amino acids. Looked up from germline, CDR1 is MNHEY and CDR2 is SMNVEV (reference sequence). Unmatched junction bases numbered 12, after V lost 3 bases and J lost 8 bases. DNA of the CDR3: TGTGCCAGCAGTTTTAATTCAGGGGGGCATGGGGGCTACACCTTC. This translates into CASSFNSGGHGGYTF.

This clonotype was detected once. The J gene is TRBJ2-1, the V gene TRBV28, with 8 bases that match TRBD2. J lost 6 bases, V lost 8 bases, and 9 bases had no gene match. Per the germline V gene, CDR1 is MDHEN and CDR2 is SYDVKM. The CDR3 spans 14 residues. In DNA form, the CDR3 reads TGTGCCAGCCTACGGGGGGGAACCCTCAATGAGCAGTTCTTC. Its translation is CASLRGGTLNEQFF.

This clonotype has only one observation. V usage is TRBV6-5 and J usage is TRBJ2-1, with 8 bases that match TRBD2. The V gene's germline CDR1 is MNHEY and CDR2 SVGAGI. Losses at the gene ends were 4 bases for V and 4 bases for J; bases not matched to a gene: 6. The CDR3 runs 15 residues. The CDR3 DNA sequence: TGTGCCAGCAGTTTCGCGAGCGGGGGTTACAATGAGCAGTTCTTC. Amino acids: CASSFASGGYNEQFF.

In nucleotides, the CDR3 is TGTGCCAGCAGCTATTCAAGGACTAGCGGTTCCTACAATGAGCAGTTCTTC. It translates to CASSYSRTSGSYNEQFF. The V and J genes are TRBV11-3 and TRBJ2-1; 10 bases agree with TRBD2. Germline assignment: CDR1 SGHNT and CDR2 YENEEA. The CDR3 contains 17 residues. V dropped 4 bases and J dropped 1; count of bases not matched to a gene: 7.

The CDR3: CASSHGGGRQGTKETQYF. The CDR3 region has the DNA TGTGCCAGCAGCCATGGAGGAGGGAGACAGGGTACAAAAGAGACCCAGTACTTC. The chain couples TRBV6-6 to TRBJ2-5; weak D call: TRBD1 (7 bases). V gave up 6 bases and J gave up 3 bases, with 26 bases separating them. CDR1 MNHNY and CDR2 SVGAGI come from the germline V gene (reference sequence). This CDR3 is 18 amino acids long.

CDR3 residues: CASSLEASGNYEQYF. The CDR3 nucleotides are TGTGCCAGCAGCTTAGAGGCTAGCGGGAACTACGAGCAGTACTTC. The genes are TRBV11-1 and TRBJ2-7; TRBD2 aligns across 9 bases. The CDR3 contains 15 residues. Looked up from germline, CDR1 is SGHAT and CDR2 is FQDESV (reference sequence). Losses at the gene ends were 1 base for V and 3 bases for J; bases not matched to a gene: 4.

This clonotype was seen more than once but under ten times. The chain joins TRBV11-2 to TRBJ2-3; 7 bases match TRBD2. Germline V gives CDR1 SGHAT, CDR2 FQNNGV. The V and J ends lost 3 bases and 11 bases, in that order; junction bases with no gene match: 5. The CDR3 loop spans 12 amino acids. The CDR3 is CASSFFGRQQYF. In DNA form, the CDR3 reads TGTGCCAGCAGCTTTTTCGGGAGGCAGCAGTATTTT. Looking up the rest from reference TRBV11-2 and TRBJ2-3 gives the full variable domain: EAGVAQSPRYKIIEKRQSVAFWCNPISGHATLYWYQQILGQGPKLLIQFQNNGVVDDSQLPKDRFSAERLKGVDSTLKIQPAKLEDSAVYLCASSFFGRQQYFGPGTRLTVL.

V and J are TRBV29-1 and TRBJ2-5, with TRBD1 identical over 8 bases. This CDR3 spans 12 amino acids. J was trimmed by 4 bases and V by 6 bases; bases with no gene match: 4. Germline-derived CDR1 and CDR2 are SQVTM and ANQGSEA. The CDR3 DNA reads TGCAGCGTCGAGACAGGGGTAGAGACCCAGTACTTC. Residues: CSVETGVETQYF.

This clonotype has more than one count but fewer than ten. The J gene is TRBJ1-5, the V gene TRBV18; 9 bases align to TRBD1. With V trimmed by 3 bases and J by 7 bases, 7 bases remained unmatched. This CDR3 is built from 15 residues. Germline assignment: CDR1 KGHSH and CDR2 LQKENI. The CDR3 spells CASSPETGGWQPQHF. The CDR3 DNA is TGTGCCAGCTCACCGGAGACAGGGGGGTGGCAGCCCCAGCATTTT.

The V gene is TRBV7-2, the J gene TRBJ2-5; TRBD2 is a possible D gene (5 bases). Trimming pared 3 bases from V and 1 base from J, leaving 9 bases between. From germline, CDR1 is SGHTA and CDR2 FQGNSA. The CDR3 has 14 amino acids. The CDR3 DNA sequence: TGTGCCAGCAGCTTGGACTTAACCCAAGAGACCCAGTACTTC. Its translation: CASSLDLTQETQYF.

This chain uses TRBV19 with TRBJ2-1; D unclear. Trimming took off 1 base at V and 6 bases at J, with 13 bases between the two ends. The CDR3 is made up of 15 amino acids. CDR1 and CDR2 (germline): LNHDA, SQIVND (reference sequence). The CDR3 reads CASSIVGRWGNEQFF. DNA for the CDR3: TGTGCCAGTAGTATAGTTGGCCGTTGGGGCAATGAGCAGTTCTTC. Variable domain in full (rest from reference TRBV19 and TRBJ2-1): DGGITQSPKYLFRKEGQNVTLSCEQNLNHDAMYWYRQDPGQGLRLIYYSQIVNDFQKGDIAEGYSVSREKKESFPLTVTSAQKNPTAFYLCASSIVGRWGNEQFFGPGTRLTVL.

This chain links TRBV10-3 with TRBJ1-2; 10 nucleotides align to TRBD1. V lost 11 bases and J lost 4; bases outside the gene matches: 7. The germline V gene has CDR1 ENHRY and CDR2 SYGVKD. This CDR3 contains 13 residues. For the CDR3, the DNA is TGTGCCGCGTCGACAGGGGGCTCCTATGGCTACACCTTC. As protein: CAASTGGSYGYTF.

V usage is TRBV7-9 and J usage is TRBJ2-4; D is unresolved. V was shortened by 4 bases and J by 1 base, with 11 bases between the two germline ends. The CDR3 is 15 residues long. The germline CDR1 and CDR2 sequences are SEHNR and FQNEAQ (reference sequence). The CDR3 here is CASSSTGEAKNIQYF. The DNA of the CDR3 is TGTGCCAGCAGCTCGACCGGCGAGGCCAAAAACATTCAGTACTTC. Full variable domain (missing parts from reference TRBV7-9 and TRBJ2-4): DTGVSQNPRHKITKRGQNVTFRCDPISEHNRLYWYRQTLGQGPEFLTYFQNEAQLEKSRLLSDRFSAERPKGSFSTLEIQRTEQGDSAMYLCASSSTGEAKNIQYFGAGTRLSVL.

This chain connects TRBV28 to TRBJ1-5, with a tentative D call TRBD1 (5 bases). CDR3 length equals 17 residues. Per the germline V gene, CDR1 is MDHEN and CDR2 is SYDVKM. V was pared by 2 bases and J by 2 bases, with 16 bases between. CDR3: CASSLTGGTGGNQPQHF. CDR3 DNA: TGTGCCAGCAGTTTAACTGGCGGAACGGGGGGCAATCAGCCCCAGCATTTT.

The V call is TRBV20-1, the J call TRBJ2-5, with D perhaps matching TRBD2 (6 bases). The CDR3 is made up of 13 amino acids. V lost 7 bases and J 5 bases, leaving 17 bases between the germline ends. Germline V gene lookup returns CDR1 DFQATT and CDR2 SNEGSKA (reference sequence). CDR3 loop: CSVSSGVDETQYF. CDR3 in DNA: TGCAGTGTCAGCTCGGGAGTTGACGAGACCCAGTACTTC.

This clonotype was seen a handful of times. This rearrangement joins TRBV19 to TRBJ2-5; D gene ambiguous. Trimming left V 0 bases short and J 6 bases short, with 8 bases between. This CDR3 has 13 residues. From germline, CDR1 is LNHDA and CDR2 SQIVND (reference sequence). CDR3 coding DNA: TGTGCCAGTAGTATAGAACTGGGCCAGACCCAGTACTTC. Amino acid sequence: CASSIELGQTQYF.

This clonotype was counted between two and nine times. The chain links TRBV12-3 or TRBV12-4 to TRBJ2-5, with TRBD1 identical over 7 bases. The trim removed 4 bases at V and 1 base at J, leaving 6 bases unmatched. The CDR3 is 15 amino acids. Written as DNA, the CDR3 is TGTGCCAGCAGTTGGGGACAGCTATCCCAAGAGACCCAGTACTTC. Translating gives CASSWGQLSQETQYF.

This clonotype was counted many times. The chain carries TRBV7-2 and TRBJ2-4; unclear D gene. Trimming removed 5 bases at V and 7 bases at J, with 12 bases between. Looked up from germline, CDR1 is SGHTA and CDR2 is FQGNSA. CDR3 length: 13 amino acids. The CDR3 region has the DNA TGTGCCAGCAGCCGTTGGGCTAATAACATTCAGTACTTC. This sequence encodes CASSRWANNIQYF. The variable domain in full, with the rest retrieved from reference TRBV7-2 and TRBJ2-4, is GAGVSQSPSNKVTEKGKDVELRCDPISGHTALYWYRQSLGQGLEFLIYFQGNSAPDKSGLPSDRFSAERTGGSVSTLTIQRTQQEDSAVYLCASSRWANNIQYFGAGTRLSVL.

J is TRBJ2-4 and V is TRBV28, with D possibly called TRBD1 or TRBD2 (7 bases each). The germline V gene encodes CDR1 MDHEN and CDR2 SYDVKM. V lost 5 bases and J 1 base, leaving 30 bases between the germline ends. The CDR3 consists of 21 residues. The CDR3: CASSTIVRGRALSMAKNIQYF. The DNA for the CDR3 is TGTGCCAGCAGTACTATAGTCAGGGGGAGGGCCTTGAGCATGGCCAAAAACATTCAGTACTTC.

This clonotype was picked up many times. The chain carries TRBV7-6 and TRBJ2-7, with 8 bases that match TRBD2. The CDR3 is made up of 12 amino acids. With V trimmed by 5 bases and J by 3 bases, 0 bases remained unmatched. CDR1 is SGHVS and CDR2 is FNYEAQ in the germline V gene. The DNA of the CDR3 is TGTGCCAGCAGCGGGACTAGCTACGAGCAGTACTTC. As protein: CASSGTSYEQYF.

The chain recombines TRBV28 with TRBJ2-1; no reliable D call. The V end lost 1 base, the J end lost 4 bases, and 2 bases lay between the germline ends. CDR3 length equals 12 residues. In germline, CDR1 is MDHEN, CDR2 SYDVKM. CDR3 DNA: TGTGCCAGCAGTTTATTTTACAATGAGCAGTTCTTC. Amino acid sequence: CASSLFYNEQFF.